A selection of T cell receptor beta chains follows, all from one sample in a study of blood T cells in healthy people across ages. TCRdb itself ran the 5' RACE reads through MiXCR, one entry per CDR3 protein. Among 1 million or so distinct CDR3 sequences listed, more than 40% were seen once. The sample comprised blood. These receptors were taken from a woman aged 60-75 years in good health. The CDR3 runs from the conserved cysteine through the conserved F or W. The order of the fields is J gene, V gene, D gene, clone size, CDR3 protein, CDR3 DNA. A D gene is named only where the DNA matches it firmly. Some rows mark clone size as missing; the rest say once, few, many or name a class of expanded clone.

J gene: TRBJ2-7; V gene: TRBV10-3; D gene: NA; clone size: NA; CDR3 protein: CAISEHPPEGEQYF; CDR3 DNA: TGTGCCATCAGTGAGCACCCCCCAGAGGGCGAGCAGTACTTC
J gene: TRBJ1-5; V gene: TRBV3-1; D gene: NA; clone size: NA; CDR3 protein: CASSQERGAQPQHF; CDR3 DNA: TGTGCCAGCAGCCAAGAAAGGGGTGCTCAGCCCCAGCATTTT
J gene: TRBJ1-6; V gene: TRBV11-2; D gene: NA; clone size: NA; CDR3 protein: CASSAPPSSPLHF; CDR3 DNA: TGTGCCAGCAGCGCCCCCCCGTCTTCACCCCTCCACTTT
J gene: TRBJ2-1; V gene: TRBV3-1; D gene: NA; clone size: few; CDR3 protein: CASSQSSWAGGNEQFF; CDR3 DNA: TGTGCCAGCAGCCAATCAAGCTGGGCTGGGGGCAATGAGCAGTTCTTC
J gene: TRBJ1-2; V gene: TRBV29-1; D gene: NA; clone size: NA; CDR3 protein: CSAPSGGHYGYTF; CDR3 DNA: TGCAGCGCCCCGAGCGGGGGCCACTATGGCTACACCTTC
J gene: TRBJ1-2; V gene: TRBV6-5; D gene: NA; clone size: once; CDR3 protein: CASSPPTGYGGYTF; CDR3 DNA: TGTGCCAGCAGTCCGCCAACAGGGTACGGTGGCTACACCTTC
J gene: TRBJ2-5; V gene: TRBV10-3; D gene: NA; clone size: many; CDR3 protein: CAISESRFAQETQYF; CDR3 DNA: TGTGCCATCAGTGAGTCAAGGTTTGCCCAAGAGACCCAGTACTTC
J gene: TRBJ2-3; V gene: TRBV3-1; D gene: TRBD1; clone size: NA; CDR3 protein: CASSPPVGQGPDTQYF; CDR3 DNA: TGTGCCAGCAGCCCCCCTGTGGGACAGGGACCAGATACGCAGTATTTT
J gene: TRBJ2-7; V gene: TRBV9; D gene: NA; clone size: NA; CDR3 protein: CASSVGGVEYEQYF; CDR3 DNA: TGTGCCAGCAGCGTAGGGGGAGTCGAATACGAGCAGTACTTC
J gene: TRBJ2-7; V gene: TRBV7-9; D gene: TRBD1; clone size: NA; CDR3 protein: CASSATGVVYEQYF; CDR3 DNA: TGTGCCAGCAGCGCAACAGGGGTTGTGTACGAGCAGTACTTC
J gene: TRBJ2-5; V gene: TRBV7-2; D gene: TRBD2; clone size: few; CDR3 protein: CASSLAHLGGETQYF; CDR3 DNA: TGTGCCAGCAGCTTAGCGCACCTGGGAGGGGAGACCCAGTACTTC
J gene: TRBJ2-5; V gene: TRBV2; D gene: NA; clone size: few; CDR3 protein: CASTPPPDKSQETQYF; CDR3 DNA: TGTGCCAGCACCCCTCCCCCGGACAAAAGCCAAGAGACCCAGTACTTC
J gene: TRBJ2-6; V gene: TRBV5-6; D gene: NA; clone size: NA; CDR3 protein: CASSSIGANVPTF; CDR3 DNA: TGTGCCAGCAGCTCGATCGGGGCCAACGTCCCGACTTTC
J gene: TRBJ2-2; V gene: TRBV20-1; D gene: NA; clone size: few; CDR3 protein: CSAYHPGQSPAGELFF; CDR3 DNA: TGCAGTGCTTATCATCCCGGACAGAGTCCTGCCGGGGAGCTGTTTTTT
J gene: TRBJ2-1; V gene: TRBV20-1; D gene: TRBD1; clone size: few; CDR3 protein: CSARGGQGGYNEQFF; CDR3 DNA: TGCAGTGCTAGGGGGGGACAGGGGGGGTACAATGAGCAGTTCTTC
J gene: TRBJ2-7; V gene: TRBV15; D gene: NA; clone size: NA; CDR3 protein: CATSRDRTYEQYF; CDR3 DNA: TGTGCCACCAGCAGAGACAGGACCTACGAGCAGTACTTC
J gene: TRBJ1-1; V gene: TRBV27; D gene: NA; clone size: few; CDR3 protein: CASSLSRTMNTEAFF; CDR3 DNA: TGTGCCAGCAGTTTATCGAGGACGATGAACACTGAAGCTTTCTTT
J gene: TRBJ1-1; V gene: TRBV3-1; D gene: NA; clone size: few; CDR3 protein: CASSQGPEAFF; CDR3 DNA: TGTGCCAGCAGCCAAGGTCCGGAAGCTTTCTTT
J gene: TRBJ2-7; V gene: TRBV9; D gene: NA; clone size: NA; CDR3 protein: CASSVVGQGNEQYF; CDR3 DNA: TGTGCCAGCAGCGTAGTGGGGCAGGGCAATGAGCAGTACTTC
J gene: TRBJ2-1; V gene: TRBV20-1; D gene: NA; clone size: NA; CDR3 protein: CSASLADNEQFF; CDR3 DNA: TGCAGTGCGTCTCTTGCCGACAATGAGCAGTTCTTC
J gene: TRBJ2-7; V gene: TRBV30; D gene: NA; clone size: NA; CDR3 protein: CAWSGSRGASGYEQYF; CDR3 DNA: TGTGCCTGGAGTGGGTCCCGAGGGGCCTCCGGGTACGAGCAGTACTTC
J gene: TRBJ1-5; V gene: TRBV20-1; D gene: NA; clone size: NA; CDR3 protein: CSASGSNQPQHF; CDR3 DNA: TGCAGTGCTAGTGGGAGCAATCAGCCCCAGCATTTT
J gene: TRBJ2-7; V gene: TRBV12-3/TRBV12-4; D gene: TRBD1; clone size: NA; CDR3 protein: CASTPGQPYEQYF; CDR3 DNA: TGTGCCAGCACCCCGGGACAGCCCTACGAGCAGTACTTC
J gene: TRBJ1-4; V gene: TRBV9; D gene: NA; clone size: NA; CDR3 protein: CASSALAATNEKLFF; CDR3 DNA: TGTGCCAGCAGCGCCTTGGCAGCAACTAATGAAAAACTGTTTTTT
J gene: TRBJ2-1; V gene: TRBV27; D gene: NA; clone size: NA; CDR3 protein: CASSPRIRDRSYNEQFF; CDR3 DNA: TGTGCCAGCAGTCCCCGGATCAGGGACCGCTCCTACAATGAGCAGTTCTTC
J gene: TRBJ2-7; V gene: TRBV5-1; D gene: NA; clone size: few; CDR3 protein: CASSSDRTSYEQYF; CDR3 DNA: TGCGCCAGCAGCTCTGACAGAACATCCTACGAGCAGTACTTC
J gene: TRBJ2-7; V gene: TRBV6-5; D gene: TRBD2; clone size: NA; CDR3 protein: CASSYLAGRNEQYF; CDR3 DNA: TGTGCCAGCAGTTACTTAGCGGGGCGGAATGAGCAGTACTTC
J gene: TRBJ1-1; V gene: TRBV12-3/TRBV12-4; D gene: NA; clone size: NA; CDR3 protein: CASSGDPNTEAFF; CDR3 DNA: TGTGCCAGCAGTGGGGACCCGAACACTGAAGCTTTCTTT
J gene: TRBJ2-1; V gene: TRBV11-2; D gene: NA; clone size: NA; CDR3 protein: CASSLARFNNEQFF; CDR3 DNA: TGTGCCAGCAGCTTAGCCAGGTTCAACAATGAGCAGTTCTTC
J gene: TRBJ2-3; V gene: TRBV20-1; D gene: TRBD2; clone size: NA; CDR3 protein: CSAGTSGRTSTDTQYF; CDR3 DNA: TGCAGTGCGGGGACTAGCGGGAGGACTAGCACAGATACGCAGTATTTT
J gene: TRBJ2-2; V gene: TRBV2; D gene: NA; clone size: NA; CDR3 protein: CASSGTAYTGELFF; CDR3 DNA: TGTGCCAGCAGTGGGACAGCCTACACCGGGGAGCTGTTTTTT
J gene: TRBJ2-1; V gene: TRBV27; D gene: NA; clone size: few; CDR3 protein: CASSRDGRLVNNEQFF; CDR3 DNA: TGTGCCAGCAGCCGGGACGGCCGACTCGTTAACAATGAGCAGTTCTTC
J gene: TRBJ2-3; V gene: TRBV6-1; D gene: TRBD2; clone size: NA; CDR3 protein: CASSGRLAGAGDTQYF; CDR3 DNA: TGTGCCAGCAGTGGCCGTCTAGCGGGAGCCGGGGATACGCAGTATTTT